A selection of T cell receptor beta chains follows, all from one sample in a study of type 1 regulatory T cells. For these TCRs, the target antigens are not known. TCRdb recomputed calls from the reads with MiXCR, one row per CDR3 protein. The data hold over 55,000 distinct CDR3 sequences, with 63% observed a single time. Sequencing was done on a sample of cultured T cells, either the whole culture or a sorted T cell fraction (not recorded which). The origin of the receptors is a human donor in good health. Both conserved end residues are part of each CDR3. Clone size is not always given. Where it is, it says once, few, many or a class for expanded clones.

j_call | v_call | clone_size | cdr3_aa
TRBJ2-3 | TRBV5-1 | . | CASSLRGLVTDTQYF
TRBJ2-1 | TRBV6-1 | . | CASSGTGQAYNEQFF
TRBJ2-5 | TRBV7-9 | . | CASSLTSGRQETQYF
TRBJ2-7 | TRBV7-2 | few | CASSRSGTGQYEQYF
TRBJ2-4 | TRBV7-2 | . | CASSFSSGSNIQYF
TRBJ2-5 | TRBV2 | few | CASSSQETQYF
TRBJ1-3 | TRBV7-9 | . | CASSFGAATGNTIYF
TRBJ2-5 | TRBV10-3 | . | CAISGEDGRSLETQYF
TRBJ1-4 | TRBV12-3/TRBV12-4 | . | CATSIDGGTNEKLFF
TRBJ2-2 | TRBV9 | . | CASSTTSLGGRTGELFF
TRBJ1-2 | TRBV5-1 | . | CASSLGANYGYTF
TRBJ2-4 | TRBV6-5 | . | CASSPRAGWQSKNIQYF
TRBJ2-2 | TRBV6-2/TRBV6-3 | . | CASGQGLNTGELFF
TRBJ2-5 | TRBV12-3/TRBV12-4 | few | CASSLALAGQETQYF
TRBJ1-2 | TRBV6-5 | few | CASSYTETGIRRRGYTF
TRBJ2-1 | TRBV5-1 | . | CASSLDVGQTGDEQFF
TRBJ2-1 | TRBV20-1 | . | CSARMGGRSNEQFF
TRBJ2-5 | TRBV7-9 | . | CASSTSFSETQYF
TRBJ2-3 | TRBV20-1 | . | CSANKREGSGTDTQYF
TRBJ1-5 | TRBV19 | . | CASSILGTPSNQLQHF
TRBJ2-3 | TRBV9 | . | CASTRDSATDTQYF
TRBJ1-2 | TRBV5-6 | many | CASSLSRALGGYTF
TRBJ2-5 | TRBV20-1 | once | CSEMQGETQYF
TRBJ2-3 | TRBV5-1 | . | CASSPGLYTDTQYF
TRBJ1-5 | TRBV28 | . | CASSLYAGEEGQPQHF
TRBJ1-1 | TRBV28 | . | CASSARRGLMNTEAFF
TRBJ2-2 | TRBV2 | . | CASRPGQGRGITGELFF
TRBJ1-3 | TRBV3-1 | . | CASSAGGNTIYF
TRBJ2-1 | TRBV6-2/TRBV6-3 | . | CASTPSAGGYNEQFF
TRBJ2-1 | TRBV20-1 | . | CSASLADEQFF
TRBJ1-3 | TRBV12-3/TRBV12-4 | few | CASSFNGQSSGNTIYF
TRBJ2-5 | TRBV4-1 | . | CASSQDRLAGQETQYF
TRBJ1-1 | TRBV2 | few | CASSVDSATEAFF
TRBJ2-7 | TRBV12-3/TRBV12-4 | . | CASSRQVSSYEQYF
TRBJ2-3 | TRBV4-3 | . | CASSQGLVIADTQYF
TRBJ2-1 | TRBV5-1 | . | CASSFTSGGYNEQFF
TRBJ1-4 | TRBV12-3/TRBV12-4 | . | CASRRRGDGYEKLFF
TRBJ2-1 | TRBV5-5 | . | CASSFRLALGDEQFF
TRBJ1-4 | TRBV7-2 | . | CASSLRQGFEKLFF
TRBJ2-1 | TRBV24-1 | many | CATSDPTPSGRGNNEQFF
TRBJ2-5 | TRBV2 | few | CASIRGLQETQYF
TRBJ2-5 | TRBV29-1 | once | CSVGLAGRETQYF
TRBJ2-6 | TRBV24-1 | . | CATSQASKPSGANVLTF
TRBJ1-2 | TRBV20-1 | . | CSARAQGSNYGYTF
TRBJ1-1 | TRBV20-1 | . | CSAREAPRNTEAFF
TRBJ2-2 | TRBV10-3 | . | CAIRVKSGSNTGELFF
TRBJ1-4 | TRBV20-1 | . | CSASPRQGKNEKLFF
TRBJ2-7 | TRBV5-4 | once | CASSLVPSYEQYF
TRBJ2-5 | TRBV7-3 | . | CASSQGRWETQYF
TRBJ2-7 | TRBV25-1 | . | CASSASGYEQYF
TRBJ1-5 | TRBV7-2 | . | CASSLVAGDQPQHF
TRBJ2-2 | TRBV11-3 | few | CATPLSKAGRINTGELFF
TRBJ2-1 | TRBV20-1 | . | CSARDPGLAGEGSYNEQFF